This T cell receptor beta chain was retrieved from a study of blood T cell repertoires in COVID-19. In the source study's methods: Using reference gene primer amplification, nucleated cell counts were estimated. Profiling relied on immunoSEQ multiplex PCR, and the TCRdb table lists in-frame clones only, not all of them. V, J and clone size derive from that table, while D and trimming were established from the DNA sequence. The table has a few hundred thousand clones, around 87% seen once. Germline assignment: CDR1 SGHKS and CDR2 YYEKEE (reference sequence). The CDR3 is 16 residues long. J gave up 5 bases and V 4 bases, and 6 bases lay outside the gene matches.

The receptor was isolated from a man aged 50 or older with active or convalescent COVID-19. The source material was peripheral blood. The genes are TRBV5-5 and TRBJ2-2, with 12 bases identical to TRBD2. The DNA for the CDR3 is TGTGCCAGCAGCCGGGCCGGGACTAGCGGGACCGGGGAGCTGTTTTTT. Translated: CASSRAGTSGTGELFF.